These T cell receptor beta chains were read from a single sample in a study of T cell responses to AZD1222 COVID-19 vaccine. The table came from immunoSEQ multiplex PCR; TCRdb's copy has only in-frame clones and leaves some out. The profile shows over 100,000 clones, 70% to 90% of them singletons. Sequenced here: peripheral blood, sampled on day 0 of MenACWY control vaccination. The receptors shown here come from an adult in good health. The CDR3 runs from the conserved cysteine through the conserved F or W. D genes are given only for firm matches. The listing skips clone size in some rows; elsewhere it reads once, few, many or a size class.

- | TRBJ2-7 | 17 | TRBV4-2 | - | TGTGCCAGCAGCCAAGATTTGGGCCGCCTAACACACTACGAGCAGTACTTC | CASSQDLGRLTHYEQYF
- | TRBJ2-7 | 14 | TRBV6-2/TRBV6-3 | - | TGTGCCAGCAGTATAGCTAGGGAGCCCTACGAGCAGTACTTC | CASSIAREPYEQYF
TRBD1 | TRBJ1-5 | 20 | TRBV14 | few | TGTGCCAGCAGCCAAGATAAGGGGACAGGGACCTCTTATAGCAATCAGCCCCAGCATTTT | CASSQDKGTGTSYSNQPQHF
TRBD1 | TRBJ2-3 | 16 | TRBV18 | once | TGTGCCAGCTCACTACGGCCGGGACAGGGGAAAGATACGCAGTATTTT | CASSLRPGQGKDTQYF
- | TRBJ2-6 | 15 | TRBV18 | - | TGTGCCAGCTCCCGGGGCGAATCTGGGGCCAACGTCCTGACTTTC | CASSRGESGANVLTF
- | TRBJ1-1 | 12 | TRBV6-5 | - | TGTGCCAGCACCGAGGGGGTCACTGAAGCTTTCTTT | CASTEGVTEAFF
- | TRBJ1-2 | 15 | TRBV4-2 | - | TGTGCCAGCAGCCAAGTTCTCACGACTAACTATGGCTACACCTTC | CASSQVLTTNYGYTF
TRBD1 | TRBJ1-2 | 15 | TRBV7-2 | few | TGTGCCAGCAGCTCCTCACAGGGGGCGGGCTATGGCTACACCTTC | CASSSSQGAGYGYTF
- | TRBJ2-7 | 15 | TRBV27 | - | TGTGCCAGCAGTTCCAGGGCAGCCAACACCTACGAGCAGTACTTC | CASSSRAANTYEQYF
- | TRBJ1-1 | 14 | TRBV19 | - | TGTGCCAGTAGTATTCTCGGGGGGAACACTGAAGCTTTCTTT | CASSILGGNTEAFF
- | TRBJ2-1 | 14 | TRBV7-3 | - | TGTGCCAGCAGCTTAGGCCCCGAAGCCAATGAGCAGTTCTTC | CASSLGPEANEQFF
- | TRBJ2-5 | 15 | TRBV7-2 | few | TGTGCCAGCAGCTTAGCTCTGGGAGTCGAAGAGACCCAGTACTTC | CASSLALGVEETQYF
- | TRBJ1-3 | 16 | TRBV19 | - | TGTGCCAGTAGCTCTACTGGGGCCGGGGCTGGAAACACCATATATTTT | CASSSTGAGAGNTIYF
- | TRBJ1-5 | 15 | TRBV2 | - | TGTGCCAGCAGACTACAGACCATTAGCAATCAGCCCCAGCATTTT | CASRLQTISNQPQHF
- | TRBJ1-1 | 13 | TRBV6-5 | - | TGTGCCAGCCCTGCCCAGGGTAACACTGAAGCTTTCTTT | CASPAQGNTEAFF
- | TRBJ1-6 | 15 | TRBV4-1 | - | TGCGCCAGCAGCCAAGTGGCAGGGTGGAATTCACCCCTCCACTTT | CASSQVAGWNSPLHF
- | TRBJ1-2 | 12 | TRBV29-1 | - | TGCAGCGGTACGGAACAGGGCTATGGCTACACCTTC | CSGTEQGYGYTF
- | TRBJ2-2 | 16 | TRBV7-6 | - | TGTGCCAGCAGCTTATTAAGGAGGGTGAACACCGGGGAGCTGTTTTTT | CASSLLRRVNTGELFF
- | TRBJ1-2 | 11 | TRBV6-5 | - | TGTGCCAGCAAGTCTGACTATGGCTACACCTTC | CASKSDYGYTF
- | TRBJ2-7 | 13 | TRBV18 | - | TGTGCCAGCTCACCCGCCGCAGCCTACGAGCAGTACTTC | CASSPAAAYEQYF
TRBD2 | TRBJ2-7 | 13 | TRBV2 | - | TGTGCCAGCAGTCGACTAGCGGGGGCCGAGCAGTACTTC | CASSRLAGAEQYF
TRBD1 | TRBJ1-2 | 13 | TRBV5-1 | - | TGCGCCAGCAACTTGGACAGGTCTGAAGGCTACACCTTC | CASNLDRSEGYTF
- | TRBJ2-1 | 13 | TRBV18 | few | TGTGCCAGCTCACCACCGGCTTACAATGAGCAGTTCTTC | CASSPPAYNEQFF
- | TRBJ1-5 | 16 | TRBV10-2 | - | TGCGCCAGCACCCCCGGGACGGACTTGAGCAATCAGCCCCAGCATTTT | CASTPGTDLSNQPQHF
TRBD2 | TRBJ2-3 | 15 | TRBV24-1 | - | TGTGCCACCGGTGGAGCGGGGGACGTCGGCGATACGCAGTATTTT | CATGGAGDVGDTQYF
- | TRBJ1-1 | 15 | TRBV4-3 | - | TGCGCCAGCAGCCAAGGCCTACAGGTGAACACTGAAGCTTTCTTT | CASSQGLQVNTEAFF
- | TRBJ1-1 | 14 | TRBV5-1 | - | TGCGCCAGCAGCTTGGGTGGGGGGTACACTGAAGCTTTCTTT | CASSLGGGYTEAFF
- | TRBJ2-7 | 13 | TRBV10-3 | - | TGTGCCATCCAGGGGGGGGTAGATTACGAGCAGTACTTC | CAIQGGVDYEQYF
- | TRBJ1-1 | 12 | TRBV29-1 | - | TGCAGCGCGTCCTCTACAGGATATGAAGCTTTCTTT | CSASSTGYEAFF
TRBD1 | TRBJ1-2 | 13 | TRBV30 | few | TGTGCTTCTCAACCCCCAGGGGGCGATGGCTACACCTTC | CASQPPGGDGYTF
- | TRBJ1-2 | 15 | TRBV28 | - | TGTGCCAGCAGTCCCGCGGCAGGGACGGTCTATGGCTACACCTTC | CASSPAAGTVYGYTF
- | TRBJ2-7 | 12 | TRBV10-3 | - | TGTGCCATCAGTGAGTCCAACTACGAGCAGTACTTC | CAISESNYEQYF
TRBD2 | TRBJ2-1 | 15 | TRBV6-2/TRBV6-3 | - | TGTGCCAGCAGTAAGGGACTAGCTACGAGAAATGAGCAGTTCTTC | CASSKGLATRNEQFF
TRBD1 | TRBJ1-2 | 16 | TRBV7-2 | - | TGTGCCAGCAGCTTAGCGGCGGCAGGGGGCTTGTATGGCTACACCTTC | CASSLAAAGGLYGYTF
TRBD1 | TRBJ1-2 | 15 | TRBV19 | - | TGTGCCAGTAGTGCCCCCGGGACAGGGGGATATGGCTACACCTTC | CASSAPGTGGYGYTF
- | TRBJ1-5 | 18 | TRBV6-2/TRBV6-3 | few | TGTGCCAGCAGCAAAATCAAAGACAGACCTTTGGGCAATCAGCCCCAGCATTTT | CASSKIKDRPLGNQPQHF
- | TRBJ1-6 | 14 | TRBV5-6 | - | TGTGCCAGCAGCTTGGACAGTAGAAATTCACCCCTCCACTTT | CASSLDSRNSPLHF
- | TRBJ1-1 | 14 | TRBV3-1/TRBV3-2 | - | TGTGCCAGCAGCCAAAACCTAGCGGGGAATGAAGCTTTCTTT | CASSQNLAGNEAFF
- | TRBJ1-5 | 15 | TRBV27 | - | TGTGCCAGCAGCCTTTTTGGCAGCAAAAATCAGCCCCAGCATTTT | CASSLFGSKNQPQHF
TRBD1 | TRBJ1-2 | 15 | TRBV6-5 | once | TGTGCCAGCAGTTTCTACAGGGGGCATAACTATGGCTACACCTTC | CASSFYRGHNYGYTF
TRBD1 | TRBJ2-7 | 15 | TRBV28 | - | TGTGCCAGCAGTTCTCCGGGACAGGGGGCGTCCGAGCAGTACTTC | CASSSPGQGASEQYF
TRBD2 | TRBJ2-3 | 14 | TRBV7-2 | - | TGTGCCAGCAGACCGGGACTAGAGACAGATACGCAGTATTTT | CASRPGLETDTQYF
- | TRBJ2-1 | 15 | TRBV2 | - | TGTGCCATACTGATTGGGACCGAGGCTTACAATGAGCAGTTCTTC | CAILIGTEAYNEQFF
TRBD1 | TRBJ1-5 | 13 | TRBV2 | - | TGTGCCGGGACAGGTTTCCCAAATCAGCCCCAGCATTTT | CAGTGFPNQPQHF
- | TRBJ1-2 | 15 | TRBV18 | - | TGTGCCAGCTCACCGTCCTGGGAGGATAACTATGGCTACACCTTC | CASSPSWEDNYGYTF
- | TRBJ2-3 | 16 | TRBV28 | - | TGTGCCAGCAGGGATGGACTCACCCCCTTCACAGATACGCAGTATTTT | CASRDGLTPFTDTQYF
TRBD1 | TRBJ2-5 | 15 | TRBV11-2 | - | TGTGCCAGCAGCTTAGCGGGACAGCGGCCGGAGACCCAGTACTTC | CASSLAGQRPETQYF
- | TRBJ1-4 | 15 | TRBV9 | - | TGTGCCAGCCTGTTCAGGACGGTGGCTAATGAAAAACTGTTTTTT | CASLFRTVANEKLFF
- | TRBJ2-3 | 11 | TRBV28 | - | TGTGCCAGCAGGTATCAGGATACGCAGTATTTT | CASRYQDTQYF